This T cell receptor (beta chain) stems from a study of identical twins. General study points: Out-of-frame alpha sequences common to twins were enriched for low generation probability. Findings depended on cross-sectional statistics rather than tracking the same donors.

Unique molecular identifiers were in the cDNA, with template-switch universal primer binding. TCRdb reprocessed the 5' RACE reads with MiXCR, giving one entry per CDR3 protein. The top ten clones hold approximately 0.48% of a sample with 540,000 or so distinct CDR3 sequences, approximately 20% of them seen once. The V end was cut by 1 base, the J end by 7 bases, with 28 bases between. Germline loops: CDR1 MGHRA, CDR2 YSYEKL. The length of the CDR3 is 19 residues. The table lists this clonotype with a few counts. Its antigen remains unknown. The same sample was also used in a study of yellow fever vaccine responses in identical twins.

The TCR comes from a woman between 18 and 29 years old in good health. Sample: CD4+ T cells sorted from blood. The chain joins TRBV4-1 to TRBJ2-5; a possible D gene is TRBD2 (6 bases). In DNA, the CDR3 is TGCGCCAGCAGCCAAGGGGCAAGGGGAACCCTAGCGAACCGGGGGACCCAGTACTTC. Encoded protein: CASSQGARGTLANRGTQYF.